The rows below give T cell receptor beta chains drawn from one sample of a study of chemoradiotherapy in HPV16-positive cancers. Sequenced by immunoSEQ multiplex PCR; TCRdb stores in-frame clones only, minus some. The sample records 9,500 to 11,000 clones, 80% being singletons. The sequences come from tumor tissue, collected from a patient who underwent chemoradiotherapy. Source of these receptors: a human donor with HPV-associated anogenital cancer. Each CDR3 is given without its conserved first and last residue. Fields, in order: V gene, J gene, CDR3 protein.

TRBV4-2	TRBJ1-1	ASSRQGDMNTEAF
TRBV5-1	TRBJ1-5	ASSLGLSNQPQH
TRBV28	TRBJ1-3	ASSDQGGGNTIY
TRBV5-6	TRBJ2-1	ASSLVRLGPNEQF
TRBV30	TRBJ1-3	AWGPLGASGNTIY
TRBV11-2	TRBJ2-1	ASSFGQYNEQF
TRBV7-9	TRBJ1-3	AINRGNTIY
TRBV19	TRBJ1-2	ASRGPTYDGYT
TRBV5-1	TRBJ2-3	ASSLRLAGFTDTQY
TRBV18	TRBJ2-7	ASSPKGAREQY
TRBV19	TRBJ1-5	ASSMWGRGGGNQPQH
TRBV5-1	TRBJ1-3	ASSKGQSLSGNTIY
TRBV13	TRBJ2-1	ASSFRTSGGADEQF
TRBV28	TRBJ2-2	ASHSQGLNTGELF
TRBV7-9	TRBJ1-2	ASIGDREAHGYT
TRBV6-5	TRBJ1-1	ASSYVLRGAAF
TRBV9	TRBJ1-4	ASSASLPGRSDEKLF
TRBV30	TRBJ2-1	AWLRGSYNEQF
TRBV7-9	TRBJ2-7	ASSPDYEQY
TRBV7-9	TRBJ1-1	ASSLDMNTEAF
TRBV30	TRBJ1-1	AWSDNRHGPEAF
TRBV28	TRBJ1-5	ASSPWGGGAGNQPQH
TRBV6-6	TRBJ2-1	ASSSPGLENEQF
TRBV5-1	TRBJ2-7	ASSPISAYEQY
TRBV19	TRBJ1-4	ASRIQGGRAEKLF
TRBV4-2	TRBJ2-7	ASSQDLRGGGAHEQY
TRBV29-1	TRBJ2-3	SADSLTDTQY
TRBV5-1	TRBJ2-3	ASSRPGGTQY
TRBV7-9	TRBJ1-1	ASSLGLGHNTEAF
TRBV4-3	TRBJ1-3	ASQSQTGVTGNTIY
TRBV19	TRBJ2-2	ASSIMGQGGTGELF
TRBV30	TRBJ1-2	AWSVGQGDYGYT
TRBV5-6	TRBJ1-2	ASSTPTGANGYT
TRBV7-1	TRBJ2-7	ASSLPGGAYEQY
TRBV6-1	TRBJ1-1	ASSEFSGGTEAF
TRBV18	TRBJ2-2	ASSPTLGLTGELF
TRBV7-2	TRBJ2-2	ASSLDGNTGELF
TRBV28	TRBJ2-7	ASKRRLGTDEQY
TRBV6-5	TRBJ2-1	ASSYGGNEQF
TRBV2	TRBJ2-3	AARGRGATTDTQY
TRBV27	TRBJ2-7	ASSFGTGEYEQY
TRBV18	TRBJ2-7	ASSPKESVYEQY
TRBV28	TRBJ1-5	ASSPPRWGQPQH
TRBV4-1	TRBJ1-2	ASSLLPHRDYGYT
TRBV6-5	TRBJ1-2	ASTTGGNYGYT
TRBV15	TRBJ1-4	ATSNWGGEAEKLF
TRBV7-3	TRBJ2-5	ASSLTQQETQY
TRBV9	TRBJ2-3	ASSAQGLFDTQY
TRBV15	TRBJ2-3	ATSREGDTQY
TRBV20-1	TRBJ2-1	SARDRGLIL
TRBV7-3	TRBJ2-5	ASSRRQQETQY
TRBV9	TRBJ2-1	ASSATRTTSYNEQF
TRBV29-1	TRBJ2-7	SVGNGYEQY
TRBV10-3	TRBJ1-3	ATQELGNTIY
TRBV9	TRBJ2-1	ASSVLPTSGGAVVGNEQF
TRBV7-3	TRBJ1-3	ASSLAPGSGNTIY
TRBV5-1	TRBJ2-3	ASSLLDTQY
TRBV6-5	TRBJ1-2	ASSADSSNYGYT
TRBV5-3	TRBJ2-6	ARSLKRGSGANVLT